This entry lists 20 T cell receptor beta chains sequenced from one sample in a study of T cells in Graves' hyperthyroidism and ophthalmopathy. TCR beta CDR3 regions were amplified from RNA. With the HTBI primer set, the TCR CDR3 went through a first round of RT-PCR. Via MiXCR, TCRdb re-called the multiplex PCR reads, giving one row per CDR3 protein. Among about 520,000 distinct CDR3 sequences listed, around 22% were seen once. Input material: blood. These receptors were collected from a woman between 25 and 40 years old with Graves' ophthalmopathy.

The V call is TRBV2, the J call TRBJ2-7; no clear D. The V gene lost 2 bases and the J gene lost 3 bases, with 8 bases spanning the gap. The germline V gene encodes CDR1 SNHLY and CDR2 FYNNEI. CDR3 length: 13 amino acids. The CDR3 reads CASSERYSYEQYF. As DNA, the CDR3 is TGTGCCAGCAGTGAACGGTACAGCTACGAGCAGTACTTC.

At least ten counts were recorded for this clonotype. This clone may be a read error of a much larger clone one base away. The V call is TRBV2, the J call TRBJ2-6, with D perhaps being TRBD1 or TRBD2 (7 bases each). The CDR3 is made up of 20 amino acids. Trimming removed 7 bases at V and 1 base at J, with 26 bases between. Germline V lookup: CDR1 SNHLY, CDR2 FYNNEI. The CDR3 region is CASTAERGLAVLSGANVLTF. The DNA of the CDR3 is TGTGCCAGCACTGCGGAGAGGGGGCTAGCGGTGCTATCTGGGGCCAACGTCCTGACTTTC.

This clonotype appeared many times. The rearrangement uses TRBV12-3 or TRBV12-4 and TRBJ2-5; 15 bases are a match to TRBD2. The CDR3 consists of 16 residues. Germline trimming cut 6 bases from V and 5 bases from J; bases unmatched to any gene: 7. The CDR3 region is CASSPGLAGGRETQYF. The CDR3 DNA reads as TGTGCCAGCAGCCCAGGACTAGCGGGGGGGCGGGAGACCCAGTACTTC.

The rearrangement uses TRBV7-9 and TRBJ1-2; D is perhaps TRBD1 (6 bases). Trimming pared 1 base from V and 6 bases from J, leaving 9 bases between. CDR3 length equals 13 residues. The V gene's germline CDR1 is SEHNR and CDR2 FQNEAQ (reference sequence). The CDR3 here is CASSLVRGDGYTF. CDR3 nucleotide sequence: TGTGCCAGCAGCTTAGTTAGGGGGGATGGCTACACCTTC.

J is TRBJ1-1 and V is TRBV27; TRBD1 agrees at 8 bases. The CDR3 extends over 16 amino acids. The germline CDR1 and CDR2 sequences are MNHEY and SMNVEV (reference sequence). With 7 bases clipped from V and 0 bases from J, the junction kept 10 bases outside the gene matches. CDR3 sequence: CASIPRRDRMNTEAFF. In nucleotides, the CDR3 is TGTGCCAGCATCCCCAGAAGGGACAGGATGAACACTGAAGCTTTCTTT.

This clonotype was seen only a few times. The genes are TRBV6-1 and TRBJ1-1, with D unclear. This CDR3 is built from 13 residues. Germline V gives CDR1 MNHNS, CDR2 SASEGT. V dropped 5 bases and J dropped 4 bases, with 11 bases sitting between them. The CDR3 DNA sequence: TGTGCCAGCAGTTACAGCCCTTCCACTGAAGCTTTCTTT. Its translation is CASSYSPSTEAFF.

This clonotype was counted at least ten times. The gene calls are TRBV7-2 and TRBJ1-2; TRBD1 agrees at 7 bases. The germline CDR1 and CDR2 sequences are SGHTA and FQGNSA. The trim removed 0 bases at V and 0 bases at J, leaving 4 bases unmatched. The CDR3 extends over 16 amino acids. CDR3 sequence reads: CASSLAGGPANYGYTF. The CDR3 coding sequence is TGTGCCAGCAGCTTAGCAGGGGGCCCCGCTAACTATGGCTACACCTTC.

In its sample, this clonotype was seen a few times. J is TRBJ1-1 and V is TRBV9, with D possibly being TRBD1 (5 bases). Trimming took off 1 base at V and 3 bases at J, with 10 bases between the two ends. Germline V lookup: CDR1 SGDLS, CDR2 YYNGEE. The CDR3 is 14 residues long. CDR3: CASSVTGTDTEAFF. The CDR3 nucleotides are TGTGCCAGCAGCGTAACCGGGACCGACACTGAAGCTTTCTTT.

The genes are TRBV30 and TRBJ1-2; D gene uncertain. V dropped 2 bases and J dropped 6 bases, with 10 bases sitting between them. Germline CDR1 GTSNPN, CDR2 SVGIG (reference sequence). The CDR3 consists of 12 residues. CDR3 residues: CAWSMTPNGYTF. CDR3 in DNA: TGTGCCTGGAGTATGACACCTAATGGCTACACCTTC.

This clonotype was found many times. The chain links TRBV7-3 to TRBJ2-7, with D possibly TRBD1 on 6 matching bases. CDR3 length equals 14 residues. Germline V gene lookup returns CDR1 SGHTA and CDR2 FQGTGA. V was pared by 7 bases and J by 2 bases, with 15 bases between. The CDR3 DNA sequence: TGTGCCAGCATCACAGGGCCCTCACCCTACGAGCAGTACTTC. It yields the protein CASITGPSPYEQYF.

This clonotype has at least ten counts. The gene calls are TRBV6-1 and TRBJ1-2; 10 bases are a match to TRBD1. Germline loops: CDR1 MNHNS, CDR2 SASEGT. There are 14 residues in the CDR3. The J segment lost 3 bases and the V segment lost 6 bases, leaving 4 bases of the junction unmatched. As DNA, the CDR3 is TGTGCCAGCAGCCGGACAGGGGGGTACTATGGCTACACCTTC. This codes for CASSRTGGYYGYTF.

This clonotype has at least ten counts. The gene calls are TRBV11-2 and TRBJ1-2; D gene unclear. Trimming cost V 2 bases and J 0 bases, with 10 bases left between them. Per germline, CDR1 SGHAT and CDR2 FQNNGV. The CDR3 loop spans 15 amino acids. Here the CDR3 reads CASSLWEEANYGYTF. Here the CDR3 DNA reads TGTGCCAGCAGCTTATGGGAGGAGGCTAACTATGGCTACACCTTC.

This clonotype was picked up many times. The chain is built from TRBV5-5 and TRBJ1-1; D is undetermined. CDR3 length equals 14 residues. The V end was cut by 1 base, the J end by 1 base, with 8 bases between. Germline assignment: CDR1 SGHKS and CDR2 YYEKEE (reference sequence). The CDR3, as DNA: TGTGCCAGCAGCTTGAGTTTTCAGAACACTGAAGCTTTCTTT. This codes for CASSLSFQNTEAFF. Full variable domain (remainder filled in from reference TRBV5-5 and TRBJ1-1): DAGVTQSPTHLIKTRGQQVTLRCSPISGHKSVSWYQQVLGQGPQFIFQYYEKEERGRGNFPDRFSARQFPNYSSELNVNALLLGDSALYLCASSLSFQNTEAFFGQGTRLTVV.

The table lists this clonotype with many counts. This sequence joins TRBV2 and TRBJ2-7, with D perhaps matching TRBD1 (6 bases). CDR3 size: 13 residues. V lost 1 base and J 9 bases, leaving 13 bases between the germline ends. Germline CDR1 SNHLY, CDR2 FYNNEI. The CDR3 DNA reads TGTGCCAGCAGTGAAGAAAGTGGGACACGGCAGTACTTC. It is translated as CASSEESGTRQYF.

There are many counts of this clonotype. The J gene is TRBJ1-2, the V gene TRBV29-1; D is undetermined. The germline gives CDR1 SQVTM, CDR2 ANQGSEA. V was clipped by 4 bases and J by 5 bases, with 11 bases between them. This CDR3 has 12 amino acids. CDR3 nucleotides: TGCAGCGTTGTTTCGGGGTTGTATGGCTACACCTTC. This codes for CSVVSGLYGYTF.

Ten or more counts support this clonotype. The genes are TRBV5-1 and TRBJ1-5, with 7 bases aligning to TRBD1. The CDR3 totals 14 residues. Germline assignment: CDR1 SGHRS and CDR2 YFSETQ. The junction had 4 bases not matched to a gene; V was cut back by 0 bases and J by 7 bases. DNA of the CDR3: TGCGCCAGCAGCTTGGGGGACAGAAACCAGCCCCAGCATTTT. This translates into CASSLGDRNQPQHF.

The rearrangement uses TRBV27 and TRBJ1-2; possibly TRBD1 for D (5 bases). Germline CDR1 and CDR2: MNHEY and SMNVEV (reference sequence). V was clipped by 8 bases and J by 7 bases, with 17 bases between them. CDR3 length: 13 residues. The CDR3 coding sequence is TGTGCCAGCCGCCCGACAGTACAAGGTGGCTACACCTTC. This gives the protein CASRPTVQGGYTF.

The rearrangement links TRBV2 to TRBJ2-7; D is perhaps TRBD1 (6 bases). Germline CDR1 and CDR2: SNHLY and FYNNEI. CDR3 length equals 11 residues. Trimming removed 8 bases from V and 7 bases from J, with 12 bases in between. CDR3 protein: CASVDSFEQYF. The CDR3 nucleotides read TGTGCCAGCGTGGACAGCTTTGAGCAGTACTTC.

V gene TRBV6-1 combines with J gene TRBJ1-5, with D possibly TRBD1 on 5 matching bases. The CDR3 totals 13 residues. Germline V lookup: CDR1 MNHNS, CDR2 SASEGT. The germline V and J ends were trimmed by 7 bases and 5 bases, with 12 bases remaining between them. The CDR3 region is CASNLQVYQPQHF. The CDR3 nucleotides read TGTGCCAGCAACTTACAGGTATATCAGCCCCAGCATTTT.

The chain carries TRBV4-1 and TRBJ1-5, with D uncertain. The germline gives CDR1 MGHRA, CDR2 YSYEKL. This CDR3 contains 16 residues. Trimming took off 0 bases at V and 0 bases at J, with 9 bases between the two ends. In nucleotides, the CDR3 is TGCGCCAGCAGCCAAGATCTGGAGTATAGCAATCAGCCCCAGCATTTT. Translation: CASSQDLEYSNQPQHF.